The source of this T cell receptor (beta chain) is a study of blood T cell repertoires in COVID-19. Turning to the study itself: Donors in the United States, Italy and Spain gave samples during acute or convalescent COVID-19. Nucleic acid was either cDNA or gDNA, and it came from T cells, B-cell-depleted T cells, or PBMCs.

Trimming took 6 bases from V and 8 from J; bases not matched to a gene: 8. The CDR3 spans 14 residues. Germline V gene sequence: CDR1 ENHRY, CDR2 SYGVKD. Original handling: Quantification of nucleated cells was approximated via reference gene primer amplification. The data were produced by immunoSEQ multiplex PCR, yet TCRdb's version contains in-frame clones alone and is incomplete. That table gives V, J and clone size, and the DNA gave D and trimming. The table records 55,000 or so clones, around 85% of them present only once. The receptor was derived from a human donor in a cohort sampled during active COVID-19. The specimen sequenced was peripheral blood. The chain has TRBV10-3 and TRBJ2-1, with 9 bases identical to TRBD2. The CDR3 spells CAISVSGSKDEQFF. The CDR3 nucleotides read TGTGCCATCAGCGTTAGCGGGAGTAAGGATGAGCAGTTCTTC.